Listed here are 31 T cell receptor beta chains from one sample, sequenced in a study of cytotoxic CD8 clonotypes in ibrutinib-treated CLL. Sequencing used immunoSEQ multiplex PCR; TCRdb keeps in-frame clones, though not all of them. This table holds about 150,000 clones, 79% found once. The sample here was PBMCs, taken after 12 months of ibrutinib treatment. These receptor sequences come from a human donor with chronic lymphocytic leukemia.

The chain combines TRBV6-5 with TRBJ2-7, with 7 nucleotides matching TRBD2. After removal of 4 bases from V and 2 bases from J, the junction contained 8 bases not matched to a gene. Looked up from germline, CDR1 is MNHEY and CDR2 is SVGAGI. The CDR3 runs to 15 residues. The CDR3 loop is CASSSGTTSPYEQYF. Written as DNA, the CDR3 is TGTGCCAGCAGTTCCGGGACTACGTCCCCCTACGAGCAGTACTTC.

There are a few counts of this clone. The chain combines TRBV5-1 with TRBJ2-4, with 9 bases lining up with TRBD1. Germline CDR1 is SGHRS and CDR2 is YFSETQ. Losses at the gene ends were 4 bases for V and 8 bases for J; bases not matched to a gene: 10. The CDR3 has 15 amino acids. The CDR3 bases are TGCGCCAGCAGCGACAGGACAGGGGCTGGAGACATTCAGTACTTC. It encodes CASSDRTGAGDIQYF.

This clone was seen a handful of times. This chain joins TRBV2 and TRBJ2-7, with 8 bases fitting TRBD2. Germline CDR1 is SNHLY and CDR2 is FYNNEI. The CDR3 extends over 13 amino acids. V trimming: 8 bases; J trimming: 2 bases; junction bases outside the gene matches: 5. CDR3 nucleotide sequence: TGTGCCAGCGGCGAGCGGGGGACCTACGAGCAGTACTTC. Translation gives CASGERGTYEQYF. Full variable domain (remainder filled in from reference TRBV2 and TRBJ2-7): EPEVTQTPSHQVTQMGQEVILRCVPISNHLYFYWYRQILGQKVEFLVSFYNNEISEKSEIFDDQFSVERPDGSNFTLKIRSTKLEDSAMYFCASGERGTYEQYFGPGTRLTVT.

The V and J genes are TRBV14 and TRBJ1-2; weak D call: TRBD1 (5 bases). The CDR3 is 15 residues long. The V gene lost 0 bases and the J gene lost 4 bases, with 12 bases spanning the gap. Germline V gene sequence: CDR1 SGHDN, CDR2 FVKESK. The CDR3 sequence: CASSQDLAGTYGYTF. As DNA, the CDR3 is TGTGCCAGCAGCCAAGATCTCGCCGGGACCTATGGCTACACCTTC.

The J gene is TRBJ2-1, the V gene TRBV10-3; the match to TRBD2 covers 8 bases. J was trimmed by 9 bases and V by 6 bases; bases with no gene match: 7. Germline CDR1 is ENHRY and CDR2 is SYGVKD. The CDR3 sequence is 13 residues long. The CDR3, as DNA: TGTGCCATCAGGCCCCCGGGAGGGAGTGAGCAGTTCTTC. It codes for CAIRPPGGSEQFF.

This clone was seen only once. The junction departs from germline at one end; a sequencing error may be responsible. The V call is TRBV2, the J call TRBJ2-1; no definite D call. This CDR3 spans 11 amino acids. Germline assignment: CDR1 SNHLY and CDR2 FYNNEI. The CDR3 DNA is TGTGCCAGCAGTGACCCCAGCGAGTGGCTCTTC. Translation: CASSDPSEWLF.

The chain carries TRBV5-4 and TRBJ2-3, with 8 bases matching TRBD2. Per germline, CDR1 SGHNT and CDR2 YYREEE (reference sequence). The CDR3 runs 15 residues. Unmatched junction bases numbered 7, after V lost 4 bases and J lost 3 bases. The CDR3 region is CASSPDSGKTDTQYF. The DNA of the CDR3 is TGTGCCAGCAGCCCAGATAGCGGGAAGACAGATACGCAGTATTTT.

CDR3 region: CASSRGLENTGELFF. CDR3 in DNA: TGCGCCAGCAGCCGGGGACTAGAGAACACCGGGGAGCTGTTTTTT. V and J are TRBV4-3 and TRBJ2-2; 8 bases align to TRBD2. This CDR3 region has 15 residues. Trimming removed 4 bases from V and 1 base from J; junction bases left unmatched: 2. CDR1 is LGHNA and CDR2 is YSLEER in the germline V gene.

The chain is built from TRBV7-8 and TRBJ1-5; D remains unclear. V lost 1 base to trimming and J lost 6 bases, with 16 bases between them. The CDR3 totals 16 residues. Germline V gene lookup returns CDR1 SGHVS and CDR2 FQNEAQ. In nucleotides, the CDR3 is TGTGCCAGCAGCTTAGTATATGGGGTAGAACGTCAGCCCCAGCATTTT. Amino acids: CASSLVYGVERQPQHF. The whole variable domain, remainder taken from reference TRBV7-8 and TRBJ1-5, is GAGVSQSPRYKVAKRGQDVALRCDPISGHVSLFWYQQALGQGPEFLTYFQNEAQLDKSGLPSDRFFAERPEGSVSTLKIQRTQQEDSAVYLCASSLVYGVERQPQHFGDGTRLSIL.

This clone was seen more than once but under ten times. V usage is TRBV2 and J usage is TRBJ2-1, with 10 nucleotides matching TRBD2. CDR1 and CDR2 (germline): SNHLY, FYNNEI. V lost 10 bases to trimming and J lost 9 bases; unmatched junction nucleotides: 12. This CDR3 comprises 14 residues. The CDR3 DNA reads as TGTGCCACACGAAGGGCTAGCGGGAGAGGTGAGCAGTTCTTC. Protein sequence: CATRRASGRGEQFF.

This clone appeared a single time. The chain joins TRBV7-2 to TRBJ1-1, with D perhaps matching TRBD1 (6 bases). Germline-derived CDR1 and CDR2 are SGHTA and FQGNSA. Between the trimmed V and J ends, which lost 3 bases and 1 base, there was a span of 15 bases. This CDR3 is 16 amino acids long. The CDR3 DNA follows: TGTGCCAGCAGCTTGTTCTGGGGGCTAGAGAACACTGAAGCTTTCTTT. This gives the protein CASSLFWGLENTEAFF.

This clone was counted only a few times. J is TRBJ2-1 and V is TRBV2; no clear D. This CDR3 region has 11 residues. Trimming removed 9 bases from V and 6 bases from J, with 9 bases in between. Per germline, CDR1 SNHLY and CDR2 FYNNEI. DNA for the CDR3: TGTGCCAGTACTAATGGCAATGAGCAGTTCTTC. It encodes CASTNGNEQFF.

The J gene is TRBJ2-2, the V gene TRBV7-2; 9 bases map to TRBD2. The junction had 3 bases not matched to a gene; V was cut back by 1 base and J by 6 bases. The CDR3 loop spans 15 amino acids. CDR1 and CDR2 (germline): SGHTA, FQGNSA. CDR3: CASSLEVAGAGELFF. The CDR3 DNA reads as TGTGCCAGCAGCTTAGAGGTAGCGGGGGCCGGGGAGCTGTTTTTT.

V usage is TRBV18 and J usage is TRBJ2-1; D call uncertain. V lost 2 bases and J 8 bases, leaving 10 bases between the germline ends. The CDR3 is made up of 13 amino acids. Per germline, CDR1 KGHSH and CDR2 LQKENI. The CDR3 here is CASSPYGPYEQFF. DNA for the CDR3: TGTGCCAGCTCACCATACGGGCCCTATGAGCAGTTCTTC. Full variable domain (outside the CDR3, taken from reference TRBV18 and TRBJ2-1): NAGVMQNPRHLVRRRGQEARLRCSPMKGHSHVYWYRQLPEEGLKFMVYLQKENIIDESGMPKERFSAEFPKEGPSILRIQQVVRGDSAAYFCASSPYGPYEQFFGPGTRLTVL.

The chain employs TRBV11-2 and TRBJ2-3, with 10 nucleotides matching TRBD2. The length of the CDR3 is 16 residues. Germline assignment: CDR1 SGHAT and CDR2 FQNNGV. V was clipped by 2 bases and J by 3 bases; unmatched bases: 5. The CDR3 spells CASSLLAGEGTDTQYF. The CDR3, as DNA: TGTGCCAGCAGCTTACTAGCGGGAGAGGGGACAGATACGCAGTATTTT.

The CDR3 DNA follows: TGTGCCAGCAGCTCCACCCACGGGACGGGGGAGCAGTACTTC. Amino acids: CASSSTHGTGEQYF. The rearrangement joins TRBV7-6 to TRBJ2-7, with D perhaps matching TRBD1 or TRBD2 (5 bases each). The CDR3 runs to 14 residues. Between the trimmed V and J ends, which lost 4 bases and 7 bases, there was a span of 17 bases. Germline V gene sequence: CDR1 SGHVS, CDR2 FNYEAQ.

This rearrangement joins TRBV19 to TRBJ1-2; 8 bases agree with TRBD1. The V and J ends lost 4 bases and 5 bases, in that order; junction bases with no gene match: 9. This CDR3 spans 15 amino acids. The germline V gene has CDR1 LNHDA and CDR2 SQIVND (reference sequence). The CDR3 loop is CASSKSRGPEYGYTF. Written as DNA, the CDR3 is TGTGCCAGTAGTAAAAGCAGGGGGCCGGAGTATGGCTACACCTTC.

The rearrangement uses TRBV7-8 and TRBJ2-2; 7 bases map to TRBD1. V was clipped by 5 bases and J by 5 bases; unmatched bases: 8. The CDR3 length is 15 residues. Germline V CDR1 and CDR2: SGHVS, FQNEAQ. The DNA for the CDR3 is TGTGCCAGCAGCCTCCGGGACAGTCGTACCGGGGAGCTGTTTTTT. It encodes CASSLRDSRTGELFF.

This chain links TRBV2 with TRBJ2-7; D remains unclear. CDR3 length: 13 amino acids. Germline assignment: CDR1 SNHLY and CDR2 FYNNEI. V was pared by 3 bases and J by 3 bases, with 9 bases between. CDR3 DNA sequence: TGTGCCAGCAGTGACCGTCTAAACTACGAGCAGTACTTC. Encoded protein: CASSDRLNYEQYF.

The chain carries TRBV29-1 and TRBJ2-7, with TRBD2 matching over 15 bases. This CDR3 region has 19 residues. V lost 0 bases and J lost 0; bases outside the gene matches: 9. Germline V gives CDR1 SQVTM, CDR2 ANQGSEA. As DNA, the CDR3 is TGCAGCGTTGAAGATCGTCGGACTAGCGGGAGGGCCGTCTCCTACGAGCAGTACTTC. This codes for CSVEDRRTSGRAVSYEQYF.

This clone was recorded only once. The CDR3 bases are TGCAGCGTTGGAGCGGGTGGGATGGATGAGCAGTTCTTC. Its protein product is CSVGAGGMDEQFF. The gene calls are TRBV29-1 and TRBJ2-1; D may be TRBD2 (6 bases). The CDR3 is made up of 13 amino acids. CDR1 is SQVTM and CDR2 is ANQGSEA in the germline V gene. V lost 4 bases and J lost 8, with 15 bases in between.

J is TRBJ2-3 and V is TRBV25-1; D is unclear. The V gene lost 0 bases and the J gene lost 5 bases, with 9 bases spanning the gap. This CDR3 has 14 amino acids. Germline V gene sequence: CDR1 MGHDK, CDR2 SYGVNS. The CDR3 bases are TGTGCCAGCAGTGAATATTATAGCCGAGATACGCAGTATTTT. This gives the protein CASSEYYSRDTQYF.

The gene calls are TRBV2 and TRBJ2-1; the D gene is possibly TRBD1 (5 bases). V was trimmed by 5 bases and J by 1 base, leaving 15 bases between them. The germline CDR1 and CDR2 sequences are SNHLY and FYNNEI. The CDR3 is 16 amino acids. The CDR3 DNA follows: TGTGCCAGCAGTTCAACGACAGAGGCTTCCTACAATGAGCAGTTCTTC. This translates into CASSSTTEASYNEQFF.

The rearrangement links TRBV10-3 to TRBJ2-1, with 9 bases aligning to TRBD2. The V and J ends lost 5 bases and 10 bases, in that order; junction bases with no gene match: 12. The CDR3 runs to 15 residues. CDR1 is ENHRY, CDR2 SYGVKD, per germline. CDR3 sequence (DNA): TGTGCCATCAGTTCACAATCGGGACTAGCAGGGGAGCAGTTCTTC. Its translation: CAISSQSGLAGEQFF.

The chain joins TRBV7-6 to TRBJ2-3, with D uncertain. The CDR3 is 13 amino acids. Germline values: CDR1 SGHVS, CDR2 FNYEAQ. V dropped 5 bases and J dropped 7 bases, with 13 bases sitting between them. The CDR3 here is CASSPPVGYTQYF. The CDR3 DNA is TGTGCCAGCAGCCCCCCGGTTGGGTATACGCAGTATTTT.

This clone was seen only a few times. DNA for the CDR3: TGTGCCAGCTCACCATATTCCCAGGGGGAAACTGAAGCTTTCTTT. It encodes CASSPYSQGETEAFF. This sequence joins TRBV18 and TRBJ1-1, with TRBD1 identical over 7 bases. The CDR3 runs to 15 residues. Germline values: CDR1 KGHSH, CDR2 LQKENI. V was clipped by 2 bases and J by 5 bases; unmatched bases: 8.

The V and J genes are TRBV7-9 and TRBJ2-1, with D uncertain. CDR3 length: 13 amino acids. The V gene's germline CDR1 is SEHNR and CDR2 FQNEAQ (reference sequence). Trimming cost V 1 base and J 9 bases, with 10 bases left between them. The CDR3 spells CASSLVMDVEQFF. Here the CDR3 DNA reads TGTGCCAGCAGCTTAGTCATGGACGTTGAGCAGTTCTTC.

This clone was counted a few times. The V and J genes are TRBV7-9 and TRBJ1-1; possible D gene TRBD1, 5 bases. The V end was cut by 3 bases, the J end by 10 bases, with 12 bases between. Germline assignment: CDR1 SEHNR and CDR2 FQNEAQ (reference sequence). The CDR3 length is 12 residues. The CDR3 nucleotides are TGTGCCAGCAGCTTGGACACTCCGGGAGCTTTCTTT. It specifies CASSLDTPGAFF.

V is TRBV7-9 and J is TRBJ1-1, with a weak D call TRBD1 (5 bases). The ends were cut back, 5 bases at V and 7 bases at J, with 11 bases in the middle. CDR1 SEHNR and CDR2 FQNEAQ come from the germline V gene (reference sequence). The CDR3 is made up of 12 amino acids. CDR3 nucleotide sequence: TGTGCCAGCAGCGGCAGGGAAGGTGAAGCTTTCTTT. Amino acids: CASSGREGEAFF.

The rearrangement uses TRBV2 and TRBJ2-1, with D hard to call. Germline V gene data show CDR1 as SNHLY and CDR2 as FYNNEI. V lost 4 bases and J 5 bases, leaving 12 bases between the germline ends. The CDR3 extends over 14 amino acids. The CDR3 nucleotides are TGTGCCAGCAGTGGAGAGTGGAAGCACAATGAGCAGTTCTTC. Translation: CASSGEWKHNEQFF.

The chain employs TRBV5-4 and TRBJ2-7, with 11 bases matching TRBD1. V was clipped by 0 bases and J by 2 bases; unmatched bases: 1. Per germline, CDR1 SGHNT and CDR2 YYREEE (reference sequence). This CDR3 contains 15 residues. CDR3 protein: CASSLVGQGAYEQYF. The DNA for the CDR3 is TGTGCCAGCAGCTTGGTGGGACAGGGGGCCTACGAGCAGTACTTC.